The 10 T cell receptor beta chains below all came from one sample that was sequenced in a study of blood T cell repertoires in COVID-19. Libraries were prepared by immunoSEQ multiplex PCR; TCRdb keeps only in-frame clonotypes and omits some of them. The table lists more than 200,000 clones, 75% to 90% of them singletons. Source material: peripheral blood. The source is a man aged 25 to 45 with active or convalescent COVID-19.

This sequence joins TRBV9 and TRBJ2-1; D not resolved. Trimming removed 0 bases from V and 8 bases from J, with 15 bases in between. The germline CDR1 and CDR2 sequences are SGDLS and YYNGEE. This CDR3 region has 15 residues. The CDR3 reads CASSVEIQSFHEQFF. The CDR3 DNA follows: TGTGCCAGCAGCGTAGAGATACAGAGTTTCCATGAGCAGTTCTTC. Full variable domain (rest looked up from reference TRBV9 and TRBJ2-1): DSGVTQTPKHLITATGQRVTLRCSPRSGDLSVYWYQQSLDQGLQFLIQYYNGEERAKGNILERFSAQQFPDLHSELNLSSLELGDSALYFCASSVEIQSFHEQFFGPGTRLTVL.

The rearrangement links TRBV6-5 to TRBJ1-1, with 8 bases lining up with TRBD1. Losses at the gene ends were 5 bases for V and 4 bases for J; bases not matched to a gene: 6. CDR1 and CDR2 from the germline V gene are MNHEY and SVGAGI. This CDR3 has 14 residues. Here the CDR3 DNA reads TGTGCCAGCAGTACCGACAGGGGTGGCACTGAAGCTTTCTTT. It yields the protein CASSTDRGGTEAFF.

This clone was observed a handful of times. The CDR3 nucleotides read TGTGCCAGCAGTGACGACAGGATGAACACTGAAGCTTTCTTT. Translating gives CASSDDRMNTEAFF. The rearrangement uses TRBV25-1 and TRBJ1-1; perhaps TRBD1 as D (6 bases). The CDR3 runs 14 residues. Germline CDR1 reads MGHDK; CDR2 reads SYGVNS. Trimming cost V 3 bases and J 0 bases, with 8 bases left between them.

This clone was detected only once. The chain couples TRBV9 to TRBJ2-7, with 11 bases identical to TRBD2. Germline loops: CDR1 SGDLS, CDR2 YYNGEE. J gave up 1 base and V 0 bases, and 3 bases lay outside the gene matches. CDR3 length equals 16 residues. The CDR3, as DNA: TGTGCCAGCAGCGTAGAGCCTAGCGGGGGGTCCTACGAGCAGTACTTC. Translation: CASSVEPSGGSYEQYF.

The gene calls are TRBV7-3 and TRBJ2-1, with 8 bases fitting TRBD2. The J segment lost 0 bases and the V segment lost 1 base, leaving 5 bases of the junction unmatched. Germline lookup yields CDR1 SGHTA and CDR2 FQGTGA. The CDR3 is made up of 17 amino acids. The CDR3 reads CASSLSGGLSSYNEQFF. Here the CDR3 DNA reads TGTGCCAGCAGCTTAAGCGGGGGGCTTAGCTCCTACAATGAGCAGTTCTTC.

The CDR3 loop is CASSPTTGAVTEAFF. In DNA, the CDR3 is TGTGCCAGCAGTCCCACGACAGGGGCCGTAACTGAAGCTTTCTTT. V is TRBV27 and J is TRBJ1-1, with TRBD1 matching 8 bases. V lost 5 bases and J lost 5; bases outside the gene matches: 10. The CDR3 is 15 amino acids. Per the germline V gene, CDR1 is MNHEY and CDR2 is SMNVEV (reference sequence).

The chain has TRBV19 and TRBJ2-2; 7 bases agree with TRBD2. Germline loops: CDR1 LNHDA, CDR2 SQIVND (reference sequence). V was clipped by 7 bases and J by 1 base; unmatched bases: 12. The CDR3 loop spans 17 amino acids. As DNA, the CDR3 is TGTGCCAGTATATCCCGGGGGGAGATAAGGAACACCGGGGAGCTGTTTTTT. Encoded protein: CASISRGEIRNTGELFF.

The chain employs TRBV7-6 and TRBJ2-3; the D is unclear. Looked up from germline, CDR1 is SGHVS and CDR2 is FNYEAQ. The CDR3 runs 16 residues. V shed 0 bases and J shed 0 bases, with 10 bases lying between them. In DNA, the CDR3 is TGTGCCAGCAGCTTAGCGGAGCCGGCTAGCACAGATACGCAGTATTTT. This codes for CASSLAEPASTDTQYF.

This chain links TRBV23-1 with TRBJ2-7; D remains ambiguous. TRBV23-1 is sorted into the ORF group, with uncertain function. The CDR3 loop spans 16 amino acids. Trimming shortened V by 8 bases and J by 0 bases, and 20 bases separated the two germline ends. The CDR3 coding sequence is TGCGCCAGCCGGCCTCTGCGGCTCGTAAGCTCCTACGAGCAGTACTTC. Translating gives CASRPLRLVSSYEQYF.

The genes are TRBV15 and TRBJ1-2; D call uncertain. Germline V gene data show CDR1 as LNHNV and CDR2 as YYDKDF (reference sequence). The CDR3 has 14 residues. V dropped 3 bases and J dropped 4 bases, with 12 bases sitting between them. The CDR3 DNA sequence: TGTGCCACCAGCAGCCCCGGGATTCTCTATGGCTACACCTTC. It codes for CATSSPGILYGYTF.